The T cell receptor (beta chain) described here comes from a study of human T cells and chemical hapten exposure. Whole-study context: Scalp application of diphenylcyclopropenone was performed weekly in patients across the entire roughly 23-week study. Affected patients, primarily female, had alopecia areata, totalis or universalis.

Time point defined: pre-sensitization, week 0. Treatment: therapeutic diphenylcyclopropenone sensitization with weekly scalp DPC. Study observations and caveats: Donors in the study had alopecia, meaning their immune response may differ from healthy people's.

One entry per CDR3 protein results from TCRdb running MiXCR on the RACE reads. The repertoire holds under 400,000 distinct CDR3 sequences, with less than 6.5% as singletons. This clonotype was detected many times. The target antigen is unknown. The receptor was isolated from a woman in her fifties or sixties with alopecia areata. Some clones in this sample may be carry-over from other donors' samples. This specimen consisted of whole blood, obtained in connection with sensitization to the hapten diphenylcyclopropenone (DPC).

CDR3 sequence: CASSSGRPGTSSGNTIYF. The DNA for the CDR3 is TGTGCCAGCAGCTCAGGACGGCCGGGAACAAGCTCTGGAAACACCATATATTTT. The chain has TRBV7-2 and TRBJ1-3, with D hard to call. The CDR3 runs to 18 residues. Trimming stripped 4 bases from V and 0 bases from J, with 19 bases between. Germline lookup yields CDR1 SGHTA and CDR2 FQGNSA.